One and the same sample provided the 29 T cell receptor beta chains below, sequenced in a study of T cells in Graves' hyperthyroidism and ophthalmopathy. From RNA transcripts, TCR beta CDR3 regions were amplified. The HTBI set primed first-round TCR CDR3 RT-PCR. MiXCR, run by TCRdb on the multiplex PCR reads, gives a single entry per CDR3 protein. The data show approximately 620,000 distinct CDR3 sequences, approximately 15% seen once. Sequencing was done on a sample of blood. The receptor set was obtained from a woman aged 25 to 39 with Graves' hyperthyroidism that later progressed to Graves' ophthalmopathy.

With respect to this clonotype: An end of the junction differs from the germline gene, which may be a read error. The chain is built from TRBV7-9 and TRBJ2-1, with D possibly TRBD2 on 5 matching bases. The CDR3 length is 15 residues. Germline lookup yields CDR1 SEHNR and CDR2 FQNEAQ (reference sequence). CDR3 sequence: CASSLVLAGYNEQCF. The CDR3 DNA reads as TGTGCCAGCAGCTTAGTGCTAGCTGGCTACAATGAGCAGTGCTTC. Filled out from reference TRBV7-9 and TRBJ2-1, the complete variable domain reads DTGVSQNPRHKITKRGQNVTFRCDPISEHNRLYWYRQTLGQGPEFLTYFQNEAQLEKSRLLSDRFSAERPKGSFSTLEIQRTEQGDSAMYLCASSLVLAGYNEQCFGPGTRLTVL.

The V and J genes are TRBV2 and TRBJ2-5; D is possibly TRBD1 (6 bases). Germline CDR1 SNHLY, CDR2 FYNNEI. CDR3 length equals 14 residues. Trimming removed 2 bases at V and 2 bases at J, with 9 bases between. CDR3 amino acids: CASSELGQQETQYF. In DNA form, the CDR3 reads TGTGCCAGCAGTGAACTAGGACAGCAAGAGACCCAGTACTTC.

This clonotype has at least ten counts. This rearrangement joins TRBV28 to TRBJ1-5; no definite D call. CDR1 is MDHEN and CDR2 is SYDVKM in the germline V gene. This CDR3 has 12 amino acids. Trimming took 7 bases from V and 3 from J, leaving 7 bases between them. The CDR3 DNA reads TGTGCCAGCAAAGGGATCAATCAGCCCCAGCATTTT. Residues: CASKGINQPQHF.

The table lists this clonotype with many counts. V usage is TRBV2 and J usage is TRBJ1-1; D unclear. Deletions cut 8 bases from V and 4 bases from J, with 17 bases between. The germline gives CDR1 SNHLY, CDR2 FYNNEI. The CDR3 consists of 14 residues. The CDR3 loop reads CASRHPERATEAFF. For the CDR3, the DNA is TGTGCCAGCCGACACCCGGAACGGGCCACTGAAGCTTTCTTT. The full variable domain, rest sourced from reference TRBV2 and TRBJ1-1, is EPEVTQTPSHQVTQMGQEVILRCVPISNHLYFYWYRQILGQKVEFLVSFYNNEISEKSEIFDDQFSVERPDGSNFTLKIRSTKLEDSAMYFCASRHPERATEAFFGQGTRLTVV.

This clonotype was counted many times. The rearrangement uses TRBV3-1 and TRBJ1-1; tentatively, D is TRBD1 (6 bases). The germline V gene encodes CDR1 LGHDT and CDR2 YNNKEL (reference sequence). This CDR3 is built from 15 residues. The V gene lost 4 bases and the J gene lost 5 bases, with 17 bases spanning the gap. This CDR3 reads CASSLEGGWGTEAFF. DNA for the CDR3: TGTGCCAGCAGCCTCGAAGGGGGATGGGGGACTGAAGCTTTCTTT.

The chain couples TRBV7-2 to TRBJ2-1; the match to TRBD2 covers 8 bases. Germline V gene sequence: CDR1 SGHTA, CDR2 FQGNSA. The CDR3 length is 13 residues. The V and J ends lost 5 bases and 8 bases, in that order; junction bases with no gene match: 5. DNA of the CDR3: TGTGCCAGCAGCCGGACTAGCTCAGATGAGCAGTTCTTC. It yields the protein CASSRTSSDEQFF.

This clonotype was counted many times. The chain is built from TRBV6-1 and TRBJ2-7; D gene unclear. Trimming took 5 bases from V and 1 from J, leaving 15 bases between them. The length of the CDR3 is 15 residues. Germline V CDR1 and CDR2: MNHNS, SASEGT. The CDR3 DNA is TGTGCCAGCAGTCTCTTTTACTCCTTATCCTACGAGCAGTACTTC. It translates to CASSLFYSLSYEQYF.

This clonotype was observed many times. V and J are TRBV2 and TRBJ2-1, with D tentatively TRBD1 (5 bases). Trimming stripped 3 bases from V and 1 base from J, with 10 bases between. CDR1 SNHLY and CDR2 FYNNEI come from the germline V gene. The CDR3 extends over 15 amino acids. The CDR3 here is CASSDRQGSYNEQFF. The CDR3 DNA sequence: TGTGCCAGCAGTGATAGGCAGGGATCCTACAATGAGCAGTTCTTC.

This clonotype was detected once. The chain joins TRBV6-1 to TRBJ2-7, with D perhaps TRBD2 (7 bases). CDR1 is MNHNS, CDR2 SASEGT, per germline. The CDR3 length is 15 residues. V shed 2 bases and J shed 2 bases, with 13 bases lying between them. The CDR3 DNA is TGTGCCAGCAGTGAACTCCAGGGGACTACCTACGAGCAGTACTTC. It yields the protein CASSELQGTTYEQYF.

In its sample, this clonotype was seen many times. The J gene is TRBJ1-4, the V gene TRBV24-1; D might be TRBD1 (5 bases). Trimming stripped 3 bases from V and 8 bases from J, with 21 bases between. This CDR3 is built from 17 residues. The V gene's germline CDR1 is KGHDR and CDR2 SFDVKD. CDR3 coding DNA: TGTGCCACCAGTGATAAGGTGACAGCGGGGGAAGACGAAAAACTGTTTTTT. Its protein is CATSDKVTAGEDEKLFF.

With regard to this clonotype: A single base separates this from a much larger clone, so it may be a read error. The V and J genes are TRBV27 and TRBJ1-2; D gene unclear. Trimming removed 3 bases from V and 6 bases from J, with 11 bases in between. The CDR3 covers 13 residues. CDR1 and CDR2 from the germline V gene are MNHEY and SMNVEV (reference sequence). This chain's CDR3 is CASSFVSPDGYTF. As DNA, the CDR3 is TGTGCCAGCAGTTTTGTTAGTCCCGATGGCTACACCTTC.

This clonotype was found a few times. The chain has TRBV4-2 and TRBJ2-7; TRBD2 matches at 7 bases. With V trimmed by 7 bases and J by 1 base, 7 bases remained unmatched. Germline loops: CDR1 LGHNA, CDR2 YNFKEQ. This CDR3 is built from 14 residues. In DNA form, the CDR3 reads TGTGCCAGCACCACTAGCGACGCTTCCTACGAGCAGTACTTC. Translated, it gives CASTTSDASYEQYF.

The sample holds many counts of this clonotype. V gene TRBV19 combines with J gene TRBJ2-3; D call uncertain. V was shortened by 1 base and J by 4 bases, with 12 bases between the two germline ends. The CDR3 length is 15 residues. The germline CDR1 and CDR2 sequences are LNHDA and SQIVND (reference sequence). The CDR3 DNA follows: TGTGCCAGTAGTATAGGCCCGGCCGCGGCAGATACGCAGTATTTT. This translates into CASSIGPAAADTQYF.

Many counts were recorded for this clonotype. The gene calls are TRBV28 and TRBJ1-1; D gene ambiguous. CDR1 is MDHEN, CDR2 SYDVKM, per germline. Trimming took 5 bases from V and 7 from J, leaving 14 bases between them. This CDR3 contains 13 residues. The CDR3 is CASSNRGGIEAFF. The CDR3 nucleotides are TGTGCCAGCAGTAACAGAGGTGGAATTGAAGCTTTCTTT.

Of note for this clonotype: A much larger clone sits a single nucleotide away, making a read error possible. The chain employs TRBV29-1 and TRBJ1-1, with TRBD1 identical over 8 bases. Germline assignment: CDR1 SQVTM and CDR2 ANQGSEA. The CDR3 spans 11 residues. The CDR3 region is CSGTGNAEAFF. CDR3 DNA sequence: TGCAGCGGGACAGGGAACGCTGAAGCTTTCTTT.

In its sample, this clonotype was seen many times. This rearrangement joins TRBV3-1 to TRBJ1-5; 9 bases align to TRBD1. Per germline, CDR1 LGHDT and CDR2 YNNKEL (reference sequence). V lost 7 bases to trimming and J lost 6 bases; unmatched junction nucleotides: 7. The CDR3 spans 14 residues. As DNA, the CDR3 is TGTGCCAGCACCCGCGGGACAGGGATTCAGCCCCAGCATTTT. This encodes CASTRGTGIQPQHF.

At least ten counts were recorded for this clonotype. This chain joins TRBV6-1 and TRBJ2-7; D is uncertain. CDR1 and CDR2 from the germline V gene are MNHNS and SASEGT. The CDR3 length is 14 residues. Trimming shortened V by 8 bases and J by 6 bases, and 20 bases separated the two germline ends. This chain's CDR3 is CASHAQWGSSEQYF. The CDR3 DNA sequence: TGTGCCAGCCATGCGCAGTGGGGATCGAGCGAGCAGTACTTC.

The table lists this clonotype with many counts. The chain recombines TRBV4-3 with TRBJ2-5, with D maybe TRBD2 (5 bases). The CDR3 sequence is 15 residues long. Germline V gene sequence: CDR1 LGHNA, CDR2 YSLEER. V was trimmed by 0 bases and J by 1 base, leaving 9 bases between them. As DNA, the CDR3 is TGCGCCAGCAGCCAAGATTATCGGGGCCAAGAGACCCAGTACTTC. It codes for CASSQDYRGQETQYF.

There are a few counts of this clonotype. The V and J genes are TRBV19 and TRBJ1-5; weak D call: TRBD1 (6 bases). The CDR3 length is 12 residues. Trimming removed 2 bases at V and 8 bases at J, with 7 bases between. CDR1 and CDR2 (germline): LNHDA, SQIVND (reference sequence). For the CDR3, the DNA is TGTGCCAGTAGTATAAAGGGGGAGCCCCAGCATTTT. This encodes CASSIKGEPQHF. Full variable domain (missing parts from reference TRBV19 and TRBJ1-5): DGGITQSPKYLFRKEGQNVTLSCEQNLNHDAMYWYRQDPGQGLRLIYYSQIVNDFQKGDIAEGYSVSREKKESFPLTVTSAQKNPTAFYLCASSIKGEPQHFGDGTRLSIL.

This clonotype was seen ten or more times. This chain joins TRBV28 and TRBJ2-3; 7 bases line up with TRBD2. The CDR3 is 17 amino acids. J was trimmed by 0 bases and V by 3 bases; bases with no gene match: 9. Germline-derived CDR1 and CDR2 are MDHEN and SYDVKM. CDR3 coding DNA: TGTGCCAGCAGTTTCATTTTAGGGGAGGGGAGCACAGATACGCAGTATTTT. Protein product: CASSFILGEGSTDTQYF.

The chain is built from TRBV28 and TRBJ2-1; 7 positions agree with TRBD2. Germline V gene data show CDR1 as MDHEN and CDR2 as SYDVKM. The CDR3 length is 13 residues. Unmatched junction bases numbered 8, after V lost 6 bases and J lost 9 bases. The CDR3 here is CASRSLGGSEQFF. The CDR3 DNA sequence: TGTGCCAGCAGATCCCTGGGGGGGAGTGAGCAGTTCTTC.

This clonotype appeared many times. The CDR3 protein is CASTPTVRGFFEAFF. The CDR3 DNA reads TGTGCCAGCACCCCCACCGTACGGGGGTTTTTTGAAGCTTTCTTT. The chain employs TRBV6-1 and TRBJ1-1, with D possibly TRBD1 on 5 matching bases. The CDR3 loop spans 15 amino acids. Trimming took off 7 bases at V and 7 bases at J, with 22 bases between the two ends. Germline V gives CDR1 MNHNS, CDR2 SASEGT.

V and J are TRBV6-2 or TRBV6-3 and TRBJ1-2; D gene ambiguous. This CDR3 is built from 13 residues. Deletions cut 4 bases from V and 2 bases from J, with 8 bases between. CDR1 and CDR2 from the germline V gene are MNHEY and SVGEGT. CDR3 in amino acids: CASSLVLNYGYTF. The DNA of the CDR3 is TGTGCCAGCAGTTTAGTTCTCAACTATGGCTACACCTTC.

This clonotype was detected ten times or more. The CDR3 DNA follows: TGTGCCAGCAGCTTAGGGGCAGACAGGGGCCAGCCCCAGCATTTT. This sequence encodes CASSLGADRGQPQHF. The genes are TRBV11-3 and TRBJ1-5, with 8 bases lining up with TRBD1. This CDR3 has 15 residues. After removal of 1 base from V and 7 bases from J, the junction contained 6 bases not matched to a gene. The germline V gene encodes CDR1 SGHNT and CDR2 YENEEA.

This clonotype was detected only a few times. The V call is TRBV24-1, the J call TRBJ2-7; D remains ambiguous. Germline lookup yields CDR1 KGHDR and CDR2 SFDVKD. V was trimmed by 4 bases and J by 6 bases, leaving 12 bases between them. This CDR3 is built from 13 residues. The CDR3 here is CATSDPSRTEQYF. CDR3 DNA sequence: TGTGCCACCAGTGACCCCTCACGGACCGAGCAGTACTTC.

This clonotype was seen ten or more times. The gene calls are TRBV10-2 and TRBJ2-2; either TRBD1 or TRBD2 may fit D (6 bases each). CDR1 and CDR2 from the germline V gene are WSHSY and SAAADI. The CDR3 length is 14 residues. V was cut by 6 bases and J by 4 bases, with 12 bases left in between. The CDR3 bases are TGCGCCAGCAGAGTCGGGGGCCTCACCGGGGAGCTGTTTTTT. This gives the protein CASRVGGLTGELFF.

This clonotype was counted ten times or more. The chain couples TRBV7-8 to TRBJ2-5; D not certain. This CDR3 region has 15 residues. Germline values: CDR1 SGHVS, CDR2 FQNEAQ. V lost 4 bases, J lost 1 base, and 13 bases lay in between. The CDR3 is CASSWPSDRQETQYF. The CDR3, as DNA: TGTGCCAGCAGCTGGCCCTCGGACCGCCAAGAGACCCAGTACTTC.

This clonotype was seen many times. This sequence joins TRBV10-3 and TRBJ2-3; 8 bases fit TRBD2. From germline, CDR1 is ENHRY and CDR2 SYGVKD. This CDR3 region has 14 residues. J lost 5 bases, V lost 4 bases, and 5 bases had no gene match. The CDR3 DNA reads TGTGCCATCAGTGCAGGACTAGCCAGAGATACGCAGTATTTT. As protein: CAISAGLARDTQYF.

This clonotype was seen repeatedly, ten times or more. The V gene is TRBV28, the J gene TRBJ2-1; 11 bases map to TRBD2. The CDR3 is 16 amino acids. CDR1 is MDHEN and CDR2 is SYDVKM in the germline V gene. V was pared by 1 base and J by 7 bases, with 6 bases of the junction left unmatched. As DNA, the CDR3 is TGTGCCAGCAGTTTATTTGGTAGCGGGAGGGTTAATGAGCAGTTCTTC. Amino acids: CASSLFGSGRVNEQFF.